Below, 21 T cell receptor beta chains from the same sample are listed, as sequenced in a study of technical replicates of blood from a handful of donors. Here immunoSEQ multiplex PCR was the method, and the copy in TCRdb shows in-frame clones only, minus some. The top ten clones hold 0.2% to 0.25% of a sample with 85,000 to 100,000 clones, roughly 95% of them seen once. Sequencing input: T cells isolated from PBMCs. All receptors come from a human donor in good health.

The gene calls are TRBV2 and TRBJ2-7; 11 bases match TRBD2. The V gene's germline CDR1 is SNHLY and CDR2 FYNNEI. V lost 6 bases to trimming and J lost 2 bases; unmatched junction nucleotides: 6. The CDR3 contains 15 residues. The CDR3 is CASSGLAGRTYEQYF. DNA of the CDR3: TGTGCCAGCAGCGGACTAGCGGGCAGAACCTACGAGCAGTACTTC.

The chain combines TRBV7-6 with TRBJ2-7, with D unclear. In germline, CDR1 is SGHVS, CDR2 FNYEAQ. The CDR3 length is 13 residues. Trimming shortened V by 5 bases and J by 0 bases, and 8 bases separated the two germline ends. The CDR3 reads CASSRPGSYEQYF. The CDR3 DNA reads TGTGCCAGCAGCCGCCCGGGCTCCTACGAGCAGTACTTC.

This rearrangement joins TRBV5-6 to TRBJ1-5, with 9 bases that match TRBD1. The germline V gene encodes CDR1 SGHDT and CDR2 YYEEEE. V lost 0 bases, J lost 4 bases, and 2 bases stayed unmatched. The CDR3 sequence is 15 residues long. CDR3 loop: CASSLGDRDNQPQHF. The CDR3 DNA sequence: TGTGCCAGCAGCTTGGGGGACAGGGATAATCAGCCCCAGCATTTT.

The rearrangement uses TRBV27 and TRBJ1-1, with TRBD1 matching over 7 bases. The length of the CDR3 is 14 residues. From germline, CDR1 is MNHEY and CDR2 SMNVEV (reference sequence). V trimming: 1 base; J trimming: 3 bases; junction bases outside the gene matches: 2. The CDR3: CASSLLTGDTEAFF. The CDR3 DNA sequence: TGTGCCAGCAGTTTATTAACAGGGGACACTGAAGCTTTCTTT.

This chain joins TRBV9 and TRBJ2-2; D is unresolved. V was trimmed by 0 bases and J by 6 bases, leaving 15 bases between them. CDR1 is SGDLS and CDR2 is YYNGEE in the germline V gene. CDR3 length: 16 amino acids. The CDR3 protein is CASSVDGYVGSGELFF. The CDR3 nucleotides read TGTGCCAGCAGCGTAGACGGTTACGTGGGCTCCGGGGAGCTGTTTTTT.

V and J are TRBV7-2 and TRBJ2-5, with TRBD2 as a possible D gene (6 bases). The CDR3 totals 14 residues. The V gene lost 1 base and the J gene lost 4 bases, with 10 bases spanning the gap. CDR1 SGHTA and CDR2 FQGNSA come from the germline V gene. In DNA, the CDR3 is TGTGCCAGCAGCTTAGTATCGGGAGCAGAGACCCAGTACTTC. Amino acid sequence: CASSLVSGAETQYF.

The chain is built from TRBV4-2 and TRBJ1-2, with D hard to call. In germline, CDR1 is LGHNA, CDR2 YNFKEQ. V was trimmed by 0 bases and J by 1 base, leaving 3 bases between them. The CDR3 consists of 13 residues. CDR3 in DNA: TGTGCCAGCAGCCAAGACAGTAACTATGGCTACACCTTC. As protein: CASSQDSNYGYTF.

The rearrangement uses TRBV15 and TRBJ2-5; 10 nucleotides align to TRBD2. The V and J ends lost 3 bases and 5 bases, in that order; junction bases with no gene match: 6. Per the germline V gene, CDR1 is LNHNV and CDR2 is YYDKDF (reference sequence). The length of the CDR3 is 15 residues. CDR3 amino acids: CATSSLTSGLETQYF. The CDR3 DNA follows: TGTGCCACCAGCAGTTTGACTAGCGGGTTGGAGACCCAGTACTTC.

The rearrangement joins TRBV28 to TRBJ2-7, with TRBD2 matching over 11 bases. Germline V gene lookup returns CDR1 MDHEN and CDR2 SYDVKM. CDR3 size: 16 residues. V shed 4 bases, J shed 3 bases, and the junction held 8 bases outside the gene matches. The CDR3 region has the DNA TGTGCCAGCAGTTCTGGGGACGGGACTAGCGGCTACGAGCAGTACTTC. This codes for CASSSGDGTSGYEQYF. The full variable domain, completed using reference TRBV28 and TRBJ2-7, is DVKVTQSSRYLVKRTGEKVFLECVQDMDHENMFWYRQDPGLGLRLIYFSYDVKMKEKGDIPEGYSVSREKKERFSLILESASTNQTSMYLCASSSGDGTSGYEQYFGPGTRLTVT.

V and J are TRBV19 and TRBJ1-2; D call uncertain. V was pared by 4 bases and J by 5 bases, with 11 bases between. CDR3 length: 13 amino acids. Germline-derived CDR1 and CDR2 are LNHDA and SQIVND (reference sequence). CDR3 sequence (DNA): TGTGCCAGTAGTAGGACGCAGCGGTATGGCTACACCTTC. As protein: CASSRTQRYGYTF. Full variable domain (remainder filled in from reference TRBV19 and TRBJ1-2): DGGITQSPKYLFRKEGQNVTLSCEQNLNHDAMYWYRQDPGQGLRLIYYSQIVNDFQKGDIAEGYSVSREKKESFPLTVTSAQKNPTAFYLCASSRTQRYGYTFGSGTRLTVV.

Written as DNA, the CDR3 is TGTGCCAGCAGCTATCGTCCTGGGGCCAACGTCCTGACTTTC. Translation: CASSYRPGANVLTF. The chain has TRBV11-2 and TRBJ2-6, with D hard to call. This CDR3 is built from 14 residues. CDR1 and CDR2 from the germline V gene are SGHAT and FQNNGV. V gave up 4 bases and J gave up 2 bases, with 6 bases separating them.

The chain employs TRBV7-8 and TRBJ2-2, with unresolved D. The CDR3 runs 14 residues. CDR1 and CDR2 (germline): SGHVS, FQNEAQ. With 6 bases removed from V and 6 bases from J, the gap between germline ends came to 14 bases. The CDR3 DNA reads TGTGCCAGCAGACCAAGACTCGGCGCCGGGGAGCTGTTTTTT. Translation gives CASRPRLGAGELFF.

CDR3 in DNA: TGTGCCAGCAGCCAATTAATCGGGTACGAGCAGTACTTC. Translating gives CASSQLIGYEQYF. This chain connects TRBV11-3 to TRBJ2-7; D remains ambiguous. Trimming shortened V by 5 bases and J by 4 bases, and 12 bases separated the two germline ends. The CDR3 runs 13 residues. CDR1 SGHNT and CDR2 YENEEA come from the germline V gene.

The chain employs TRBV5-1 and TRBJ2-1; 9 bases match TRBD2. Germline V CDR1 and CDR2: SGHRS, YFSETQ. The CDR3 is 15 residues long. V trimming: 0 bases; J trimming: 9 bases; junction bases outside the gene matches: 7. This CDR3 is CASSLALAGYPEQFF. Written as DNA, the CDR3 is TGCGCCAGCAGCTTGGCCCTAGCGGGATATCCTGAGCAGTTCTTC.

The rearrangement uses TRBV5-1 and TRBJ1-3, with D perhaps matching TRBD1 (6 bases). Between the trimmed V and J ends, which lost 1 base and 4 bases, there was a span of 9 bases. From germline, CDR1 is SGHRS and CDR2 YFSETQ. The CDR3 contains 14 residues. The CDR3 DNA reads TGCGCCAGCAGCTTGACAGGGATAGGAAACACCATATATTTT. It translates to CASSLTGIGNTIYF.

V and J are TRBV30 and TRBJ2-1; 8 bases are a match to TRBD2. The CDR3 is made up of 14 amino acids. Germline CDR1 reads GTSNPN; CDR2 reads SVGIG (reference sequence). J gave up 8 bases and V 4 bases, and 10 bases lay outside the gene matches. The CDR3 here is CAWIDIRGGDEQFF. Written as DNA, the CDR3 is TGTGCCTGGATAGATATACGGGGGGGGGATGAGCAGTTCTTC.

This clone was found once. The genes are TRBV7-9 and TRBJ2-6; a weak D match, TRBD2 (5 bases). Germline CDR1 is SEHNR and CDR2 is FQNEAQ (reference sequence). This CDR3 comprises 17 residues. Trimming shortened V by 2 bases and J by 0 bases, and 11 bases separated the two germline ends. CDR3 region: CASSLPGKGSGANVLTF. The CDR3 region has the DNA TGTGCCAGCAGCTTACCGGGAAAGGGCTCTGGGGCCAACGTCCTGACTTTC.

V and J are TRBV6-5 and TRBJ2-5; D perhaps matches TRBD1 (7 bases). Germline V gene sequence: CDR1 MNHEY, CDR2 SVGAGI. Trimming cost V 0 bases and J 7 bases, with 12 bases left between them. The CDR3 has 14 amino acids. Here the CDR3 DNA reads TGTGCCAGCAGTTACTCGCAGGGGGGTGGGACCCAGTACTTC. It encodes CASSYSQGGGTQYF.

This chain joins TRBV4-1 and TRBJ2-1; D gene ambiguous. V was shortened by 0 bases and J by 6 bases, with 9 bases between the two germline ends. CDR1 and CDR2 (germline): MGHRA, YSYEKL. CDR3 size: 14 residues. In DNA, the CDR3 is TGCGCCAGCAGCCAAGACCGGGTCTCCAATGAGCAGTTCTTC. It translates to CASSQDRVSNEQFF.

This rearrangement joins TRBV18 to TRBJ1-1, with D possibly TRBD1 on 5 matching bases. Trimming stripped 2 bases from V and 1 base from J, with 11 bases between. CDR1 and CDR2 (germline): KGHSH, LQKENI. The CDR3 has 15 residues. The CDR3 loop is CASSPSAQGNTEAFF. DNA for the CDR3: TGTGCCAGCTCACCATCCGCCCAGGGGAACACTGAAGCTTTCTTT.

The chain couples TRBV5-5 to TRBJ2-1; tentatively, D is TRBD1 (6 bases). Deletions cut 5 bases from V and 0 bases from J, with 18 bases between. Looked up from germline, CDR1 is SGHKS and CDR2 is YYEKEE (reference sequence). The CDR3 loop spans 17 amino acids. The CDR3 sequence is CASRSYRARSSYNEQFF. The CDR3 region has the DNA TGTGCCAGCAGGTCATACAGGGCCAGGAGCTCCTACAATGAGCAGTTCTTC. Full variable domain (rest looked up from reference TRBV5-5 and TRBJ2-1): DAGVTQSPTHLIKTRGQQVTLRCSPISGHKSVSWYQQVLGQGPQFIFQYYEKEERGRGNFPDRFSARQFPNYSSELNVNALLLGDSALYLCASRSYRARSSYNEQFFGPGTRLTVL.